This TCR beta chain was identified in a study of blood T cell repertoires in COVID-19. About the study: Samples taken during acute and convalescent COVID-19 were collected in the United States, Italy and Spain.

Authors' data handling: Estimation of nucleated cell counts was performed using reference gene primer amplification. Some clones are missing from TCRdb's copy, which holds only in-frame ones; the method was immunoSEQ multiplex PCR. The DNA was the basis for D and trimming; V, J and clone size are from that table. The sample yields roughly 240,000 clones, roughly 83% seen once. This CDR3 comprises 13 residues. CDR1 and CDR2 from the germline V gene are SGHNT and YYREEE (reference sequence). Between the trimmed V and J ends, which lost 4 bases and 1 base, there was a span of 8 bases. The chain joins TRBV5-4 to TRBJ1-1, with D possibly being TRBD1 (6 bases). Sequenced input: peripheral blood. This sequence originates from a man in his 60s who had recovered from COVID-19. The CDR3 here is CASSRGQNTEAFF. The DNA for the CDR3 is TGTGCCAGCAGCCGGGGACAGAACACTGAAGCTTTCTTT. Drawing the rest from reference TRBV5-4 and TRBJ1-1, the complete variable domain is ETGVTQSPTHLIKTRGQQVTLRCSSQSGHNTVSWYQQALGQGPQFIFQYYREEENGRGNFPPRFSGLQFPNYSSELNVNALELDDSALYLCASSRGQNTEAFFGQGTRLTVV.